This entry describes one T cell receptor (beta chain). The sample originates from a study of blood T cell repertoires in COVID-19. At the level of the study: The United States, Italy and Spain provided the acute and convalescent COVID-19 samples. PBMCs, B-cell-depleted T cells, or T cells provided the cDNA or gDNA that made up the material.

This CDR3 is 16 amino acids long. Trimming took 6 bases from V and 2 from J; bases not matched to a gene: 6. From germline, CDR1 is MNHNY and CDR2 SVGAGI (reference sequence). Original handling: Quantification of nucleated cells was approximated via reference gene primer amplification. The data were produced by immunoSEQ multiplex PCR, yet TCRdb's version contains in-frame clones alone and is incomplete. V and J calls and clone size are copied from that table; D and trimming were computed from the DNA. Here the sample spans 50,000 to 65,000 clones, 80% to 95% being singletons. The TCR originated in a human donor in a cohort sampled during active COVID-19. The V gene is TRBV6-6, the J gene TRBJ2-2, with TRBD2 identical over 10 bases. Material for sequencing was peripheral blood. This CDR3 is CASSSGTSVNTGELFF. CDR3 in DNA: TGTGCCAGCAGCTCCGGGACTAGCGTCAACACCGGGGAGCTGTTTTTT.